Listed below are T cell receptor beta chains from one sample, sequenced in a study of blood T cell repertoires in COVID-19. TCRdb keeps only in-frame clones here, not all; method: immunoSEQ multiplex PCR. Of about 180,000 clones listed, approximately 89% are singletons. Sequenced material: peripheral blood. The receptors derive from a man aged 40-55 years with active or convalescent COVID-19. Both conserved end residues are part of each CDR3.

j_call | v_call | cdr3_aa
TRBJ1-2 | TRBV5-4 | CASSTSTGGYGYTF
TRBJ2-7 | TRBV9 | CASSTLDSLTYEQYF
TRBJ1-1 | TRBV6-5 | CASTGAGRSHLEAFF
TRBJ1-1 | TRBV2 | CASTVGGGTEAFF
TRBJ2-3 | TRBV5-4 | CASSLALAGTDTQYF
TRBJ2-5 | TRBV4-1 | CASSHPVSPGRGVYQETQYF
TRBJ1-4 | TRBV4-1 | CASSTRQGARGNEKLFF
TRBJ2-1 | TRBV14 | CASSPTYRGHNEQFF
TRBJ1-3 | TRBV30 | CAWSVSRAGNTIYF
TRBJ1-2 | TRBV5-6 | CASSLVGQLSAF
TRBJ2-1 | TRBV28 | CASSPLAGGNEQFF
TRBJ2-7 | TRBV4-2 | CASSQLSTSGGANYYEQYF
TRBJ2-1 | TRBV27 | CASSLEASYYNEQFF
TRBJ2-7 | TRBV11-2 | CASSATGNRNEQYF
TRBJ1-2 | TRBV27 | CASSLAGGSYGYTF
TRBJ2-1 | TRBV24-1 | CATSDSNRGFYNEQFF
TRBJ2-5 | TRBV7-2 | CASSLVLGETQYF
TRBJ2-2 | TRBV6-2/TRBV6-3 | CASSYSRQGSTGELFF
TRBJ2-7 | TRBV10-1 | CASSESGTGDGEQYF
TRBJ2-2 | TRBV4-2 | CASSQAPGQRGATGELFF
TRBJ1-2 | TRBV7-2 | CASSLGEAIGYTF
TRBJ1-2 | TRBV6-1 | CASSEAIGRAKGYTF
TRBJ1-1 | TRBV18 | CASSLGQANTEAFF
TRBJ1-1 | TRBV11-2 | CASSSDTPEAFF
TRBJ2-4 | TRBV2 | CASSPRLAGGGPKNIQYF
TRBJ1-3 | TRBV5-1 | CASSLDTGNTIYF
TRBJ1-2 | TRBV2 | CASRSGTGGFGYGYTF
TRBJ1-2 | TRBV11-3 | CASSLYADRGGYGYTF
TRBJ2-7 | TRBV7-9 | CASSTGTDNEQYF
TRBJ1-1 | TRBV3-1/TRBV3-2 | CASSQPDRLNTEAFF
TRBJ1-4 | TRBV4-1 | CASSNRDRERSEKLFF
TRBJ2-3 | TRBV2 | CASSEGGGGITDTQYF
TRBJ2-3 | TRBV30 | CAWGRSGGAQDTQYF
TRBJ1-1 | TRBV27 | CASSSTGGNTEAFF
TRBJ2-1 | TRBV5-1 | CASSLEAGVVYNEQFF
TRBJ1-1 | TRBV29-1 | CSVRQILGTEAFF
TRBJ2-1 | TRBV7-9 | CASSWLTSGVPYNEQFF
TRBJ2-7 | TRBV6-1 | CASREGALEQYF
TRBJ2-3 | TRBV3-1/TRBV3-2 | CASSKRGLADLTDMQYF
TRBJ1-1 | TRBV29-1 | CSVLKVRGWVTEAFF
TRBJ2-1 | TRBV4-1 | CASSQDSVPFSNEQFF
TRBJ2-7 | TRBV4-1 | CASSHPGRRGGLNEQYF
TRBJ1-2 | TRBV11-2 | CASSLRTELKDGYTF
TRBJ1-6 | TRBV5-4 | CASSLVGGLGNSPLHF
TRBJ2-5 | TRBV11-2 | CASSARGGLYQETQYF
TRBJ2-3 | TRBV11-2 | CASSLGAGVSTDTQYF
TRBJ2-7 | TRBV21-1 | CASIDPAGDEQYF
TRBJ1-1 | TRBV29-1 | CSVEDRAAGTEAFF
TRBJ2-2 | TRBV7-9 | CASSPTLTPGELFF
TRBJ1-1 | TRBV18 | CASSPSIGQGTEAFF
TRBJ2-3 | TRBV6-2/TRBV6-3 | CASSHALATQYF
TRBJ1-4 | TRBV3-1/TRBV3-2 | CASSSSGGNEKLFF
TRBJ2-7 | TRBV6-1 | CASSGRHDLGTYEQYF